This paragraph covers one T cell receptor (beta chain) sequence. The antigen is undetermined. Stated time point: patch test 2, 6 weeks after DPC sensitization. As for treatment: therapeutic diphenylcyclopropenone sensitization with weekly scalp DPC. Germline lookup yields CDR1 SGHTA and CDR2 FQGNSA. This CDR3 spans 14 amino acids. After removal of 4 bases from V and 4 bases from J, the junction contained 6 bases not matched to a gene. The data were taken from a study of human T cells and chemical hapten exposure. Study-wide findings and caveats: Significantly more large CDR3 similarity clusters were formed by expanded TCRs than by controls.

What the library attached to individual cDNA molecules were unique molecular identifiers. Source study methods: Individual samples carried between roughly 23,224 and 700,000 TCRs, with 95,638 as the median. TCRdb reanalysed the RACE reads using MiXCR and keeps one entry per CDR3 protein. The V and J calls follow TCRdb's processing rather than the paper's. Of about 78,000 distinct CDR3 sequences listed, 8.5% were seen once; the top ten hold approximately 3.4%. The V call is TRBV7-2, the J call TRBJ2-7, with 8 positions matching TRBD2. The source is a woman between 50 and 59 years old with alopecia areata. Some clones in this sample may be carry-over from other donors' samples. Specimen: whole blood, collected in connection with sensitization to the hapten diphenylcyclopropenone (DPC). This chain's CDR3 is CASSSGLVRYEQYF. CDR3 DNA sequence: TGTGCCAGCAGCTCGGGACTAGTTCGGTACGAGCAGTACTTC.